The next 31 T cell receptor beta chains were all read from a single sample in a study of beta chain features in type 1 diabetes (dated by TCRdb to the late 2010s). Receptors were amplified or captured by the immunoSEQ multiplex PCR assay. The entire amount of isolated RNA was reverse transcribed using the High Capacity cDNA Reverse Transcription Kit, so the sequenced TCRB transcripts were expressed ones. As stored in TCRdb, this immuneACCESS dataset retains in-frame rearrangements with V and J assigned. A fraction of the clones does not appear; measured against another copy, unresolved V genes explain less than half of the discrepancy, and the remainder lacks a known reason. The sample includes around 500,000 clones, with about an eighth observed a single time. More than 0.045% of the sample is held by the ten biggest clonotypes. The specimen was naive CD4+ T cells from blood. What the cell subset or site label conveys for this sample: true naive CD4+ T cells. The receptors originated from a woman between 18 and 29 years old in good health.

This clone has more than one count but fewer than ten. The genes are TRBV5-4 and TRBJ2-5, with TRBD2 as a possible D gene (5 bases). This CDR3 has 16 amino acids. V was shortened by 2 bases and J by 4 bases, with 18 bases between the two germline ends. CDR1 and CDR2 from the germline V gene are SGHNT and YYREEE (reference sequence). CDR3 DNA: TGTGCCAGCAGCTTAGGCCCTCGGGGTTCTGGAGAGACCCAGTACTTC. This sequence encodes CASSLGPRGSGETQYF.

The rearrangement links TRBV15 to TRBJ2-5; 11 nucleotides line up with TRBD1. CDR3 length: 15 residues. J lost 1 base, V lost 3 bases, and 1 base had no gene match. Germline V CDR1 and CDR2: LNHNV, YYDKDF (reference sequence). CDR3 residues: CATSRDRGLQETQYF. The DNA for the CDR3 is TGTGCCACCAGCAGGGACAGGGGGCTCCAAGAGACCCAGTACTTC.

This clone turned up a few times. The rearrangement uses TRBV5-6 and TRBJ2-3; D not certain. Germline lookup yields CDR1 SGHDT and CDR2 YYEEEE. The CDR3 has 14 amino acids. V shed 2 bases and J shed 3 bases, with 10 bases lying between them. The CDR3 DNA follows: TGTGCCAGCAGCTTTGGTTGGGCGACAGATACGCAGTATTTT. Amino acids: CASSFGWATDTQYF.

This clone was seen a handful of times. The V and J genes are TRBV7-6 and TRBJ1-4; no reliable D call. CDR1 is SGHVS and CDR2 is FNYEAQ in the germline V gene. Trimming took 1 base from V and 3 from J, leaving 9 bases between them. This CDR3 is 15 amino acids long. The CDR3 region has the DNA TGTGCCAGCAGCTTAGTTGGTCGGTCTAATGAAAAACTGTTTTTT. Translation gives CASSLVGRSNEKLFF. The full variable domain, rest sourced from reference TRBV7-6 and TRBJ1-4, is GAGVSQSPRYKVTKRGQDVALRCDPISGHVSLYWYRQALGQGPEFLTYFNYEAQQDKSGLPNDRFSAERPEGSISTLTIQRTEQRDSAMYRCASSLVGRSNEKLFFGSGTQLSVL.

The chain joins TRBV30 to TRBJ2-7; TRBD1 might be the D (6 bases). This CDR3 is 13 amino acids long. Trimming pared 5 bases from V and 4 bases from J, leaving 15 bases between. CDR1 GTSNPN and CDR2 SVGIG come from the germline V gene (reference sequence). This chain's CDR3 is CAWGMIDRYEQYF. Written as DNA, the CDR3 is TGTGCCTGGGGCATGATCGACAGGTACGAGCAGTACTTC.

V and J are TRBV10-3 and TRBJ2-7; 7 bases fit TRBD2. The germline V gene has CDR1 ENHRY and CDR2 SYGVKD. The V segment lost 6 bases and the J segment 7 bases; nucleotides outside the gene matches: 6. CDR3 length: 12 residues. This CDR3 is CAISQARGEQYF. The CDR3 nucleotides read TGTGCCATCAGCCAGGCGCGGGGGGAGCAGTACTTC.

The table lists this clone with a few counts. The chain employs TRBV14 and TRBJ1-2, with no clear D. V was shortened by 3 bases and J by 7 bases, with 15 bases between the two germline ends. Germline V CDR1 and CDR2: SGHDN, FVKESK. The CDR3 is 14 amino acids. The CDR3 sequence is CASSHRVESSGYTF. CDR3 in DNA: TGTGCCAGCAGCCACCGGGTTGAGTCCAGTGGCTACACCTTC.

The chain couples TRBV20-1 to TRBJ2-7; no clear D. V gave up 3 bases and J gave up 2 bases, with 5 bases separating them. The CDR3 loop spans 11 amino acids. Germline V gene lookup returns CDR1 DFQATT and CDR2 SNEGSKA (reference sequence). CDR3 sequence reads: CSASTAYEQYV. In nucleotides, the CDR3 is TGCAGTGCTAGTACAGCCTACGAGCAGTACGTC.

J is TRBJ2-7 and V is TRBV30; 7 nucleotides match TRBD1. The CDR3 has 14 residues. In germline, CDR1 is GTSNPN, CDR2 SVGIG (reference sequence). Germline trimming cut 2 bases from V and 3 bases from J; bases unmatched to any gene: 7. Written as DNA, the CDR3 is TGTGCCTGGAGTACGACAGGGTTAGACTACGAGCAGTACTTC. Amino acids: CAWSTTGLDYEQYF.

The CDR3 loop is CASSAYRDSRPSGANVLTF. CDR3 sequence (DNA): TGTGCCAGCAGCGCGTATAGGGACAGCCGCCCTTCTGGGGCCAACGTCCTGACTTTC. This sequence joins TRBV14 and TRBJ2-6, with TRBD1 matching 7 bases. Trimming at V came to 5 bases and at J to 1 base, leaving 14 bases not matched to a gene. The CDR3 sequence is 19 residues long. The germline V gene has CDR1 SGHDN and CDR2 FVKESK. Looking up the rest from reference TRBV14 and TRBJ2-6 gives the full variable domain: EAGVTQFPSHSVIEKGQTVTLRCDPISGHDNLYWYRRVMGKEIKFLLHFVKESKQDESGMPNNRFLAERTGGTYSTLKVQPAELEDSGVYFCASSAYRDSRPSGANVLTFGAGSRLTVL.

The chain employs TRBV11-1 and TRBJ2-2; unclear D gene. The CDR3 is 15 residues long. The V end lost 4 bases, the J end lost 5 bases, and 14 bases lay between the germline ends. Germline assignment: CDR1 SGHAT and CDR2 FQDESV (reference sequence). CDR3 in DNA: TGTGCCAGCAGCTCGCGTCGGATAGGGACCGGGGAGCTGTTTTTT. Translation: CASSSRRIGTGELFF.

The chain couples TRBV6-6 to TRBJ2-7, with D possibly being TRBD1 (5 bases). V lost 4 bases and J 4 bases, leaving 8 bases between the germline ends. The germline V gene has CDR1 MNHNY and CDR2 SVGAGI (reference sequence). The CDR3 loop spans 12 amino acids. The CDR3 reads CASSSQGYEQYF. The CDR3 DNA is TGTGCCAGCAGTTCCCAGGGATACGAGCAGTACTTC.

This chain connects TRBV7-6 to TRBJ1-4, with a possible D match to TRBD1 (6 bases). This CDR3 is built from 17 residues. Per the germline V gene, CDR1 is SGHVS and CDR2 is FNYEAQ. Trimming shortened V by 1 base and J by 8 bases, and 20 bases separated the two germline ends. CDR3 loop: CASSLDPRTAIKEKLFF. In DNA form, the CDR3 reads TGTGCCAGCAGCTTAGACCCTCGGACAGCTATTAAGGAAAAACTGTTTTTT.

The chain recombines TRBV7-3 with TRBJ2-3, with 9 bases that match TRBD2. The CDR3 spans 15 residues. The V segment lost 6 bases and the J segment 0 bases; nucleotides outside the gene matches: 4. Looked up from germline, CDR1 is SGHTA and CDR2 is FQGTGA. DNA of the CDR3: TGTGCCAGCAGTTGGACTAGCGCTAGCACAGATACGCAGTATTTT. This codes for CASSWTSASTDTQYF.

The V call is TRBV7-2, the J call TRBJ2-5, with 7 bases that match TRBD2. CDR3 size: 13 residues. V shed 5 bases and J 4 bases; nucleotides not matched to a gene: 4. From germline, CDR1 is SGHTA and CDR2 FQGNSA. CDR3 amino acids: CASSTGGRETQYF. CDR3 nucleotides: TGTGCCAGCAGCACGGGAGGTCGAGAGACCCAGTACTTC.

The rearrangement links TRBV20-1 to TRBJ2-7; D gene ambiguous. V lost 0 bases and J lost 7, with 7 bases in between. The CDR3 totals 11 residues. Per germline, CDR1 DFQATT and CDR2 SNEGSKA (reference sequence). Written as DNA, the CDR3 is TGCAGTGCTAGAGATCTCCGAGAGCAGTACTTC. Residues: CSARDLREQYF.

In this sample, this clone turned up a few times. The V call is TRBV7-2, the J call TRBJ2-3, with D possibly TRBD1 on 5 matching bases. The V and J ends lost 2 bases and 2 bases respectively, with 14 bases between them. CDR1 is SGHTA and CDR2 is FQGNSA in the germline V gene. The CDR3 sequence is 16 residues long. The CDR3 DNA is TGTGCCAGCAGCTTACGGCAGGGAAGGTCCACAGATACGCAGTATTTT. The encoded protein is CASSLRQGRSTDTQYF.

The V and J genes are TRBV2 and TRBJ1-1; D is unclear. From germline, CDR1 is SNHLY and CDR2 FYNNEI. Trimming removed 7 bases from V and 3 bases from J, with 12 bases in between. CDR3 length: 13 amino acids. In nucleotides, the CDR3 is TGTGCCAGCAAAGGTGAAGGAGACACTGAAGCTTTCTTT. It specifies CASKGEGDTEAFF.

This clone was detected a few times. The V and J genes are TRBV7-9 and TRBJ2-4; TRBD1 is a possible D gene (5 bases). V was pared by 5 bases and J by 2 bases, with 13 bases between. CDR1 and CDR2 from the germline V gene are SEHNR and FQNEAQ (reference sequence). This CDR3 has 15 amino acids. CDR3 protein: CASSRGPPPKNIQYF. CDR3 nucleotides: TGTGCCAGCAGCAGGGGCCCGCCCCCCAAAAACATTCAGTACTTC.

In its sample, this clone was seen a few times. The chain links TRBV7-2 to TRBJ2-5, with D possibly being TRBD1 or TRBD2 (5 bases each). From germline, CDR1 is SGHTA and CDR2 FQGNSA. V lost 5 bases and J lost 5, with 18 bases in between. The CDR3 extends over 15 amino acids. For the CDR3, the DNA is TGTGCCAGCAGCCCCGGGACCCTTATAGGGGAGACCCAGTACTTC. This translates into CASSPGTLIGETQYF.

This sequence joins TRBV5-6 and TRBJ2-1, with 10 bases matching TRBD2. After removal of 0 bases from V and 8 bases from J, the junction contained 8 bases not matched to a gene. The CDR3 is made up of 16 amino acids. Germline CDR1 SGHDT, CDR2 YYEEEE. The CDR3 reads CASSLGASGSHYEQFF. The CDR3 DNA follows: TGTGCCAGCAGCTTGGGTGCTAGCGGGAGCCATTATGAGCAGTTCTTC. Supplemented by reference TRBV5-6 and TRBJ2-1, the full variable domain reads DAGVTQSPTHLIKTRGQQVTLRCSPKSGHDTVSWYQQALGQGPQFIFQYYEEEERQRGNFPDRFSGHQFPNYSSELNVNALLLGDSALYLCASSLGASGSHYEQFFGPGTRLTVL.

On this clone itself: Other DNA sequences in the same sample also yield this CDR3. The rearrangement uses TRBV6-5 and TRBJ2-7; TRBD2 might be the D (6 bases). Trimming left V 5 bases short and J 1 base short, with 9 bases between. The CDR3 length is 13 residues. CDR1 is MNHEY, CDR2 SVGAGI, per germline. The CDR3, as DNA: TGTGCCAGCAGTAGACTAGGATCCTACGAGCAGTACTTC. It yields the protein CASSRLGSYEQYF.

This clone turned up a few times. The chain couples TRBV7-2 to TRBJ2-7, with 9 bases identical to TRBD1. Trimming at V came to 0 bases and at J to 7 bases, leaving 7 bases not matched to a gene. Germline V gene lookup returns CDR1 SGHTA and CDR2 FQGNSA. The CDR3 has 15 amino acids. The CDR3 region has the DNA TGTGCCAGCAGCTTAGCTAGGACAGGGGTAGAAGAGCAGTACTTC. Its protein is CASSLARTGVEEQYF.

This clone showed up just a few times. The CDR3 protein is CASSKQGSWYGYTF. CDR3 nucleotides: TGTGCCAGCAGCAAACAGGGATCGTGGTATGGCTACACCTTC. The rearrangement links TRBV21-1 to TRBJ1-2; the table's D gene call, TRBD1, was not cross checked with the DNA. TRBV21-1 is flagged as a pseudogene. The CDR3 length is 14 residues.

With respect to this clone: In the same sample, other DNA sequences code for this CDR3. The V gene is TRBV7-2, the J gene TRBJ2-3; D not certain. From germline, CDR1 is SGHTA and CDR2 FQGNSA. The CDR3 totals 14 residues. V gave up 0 bases and J gave up 2 bases, with 6 bases separating them. The DNA for the CDR3 is TGTGCCAGCAGCTTAGCCGGTCCCACAGATACGCAGTATTTT. Its protein is CASSLAGPTDTQYF.

This clone was picked up many times. DNA for the CDR3: TGTGCCTGGAGCGGGACAGGAGTACAAGAGACCCAGTACTTC. Translated, it gives CAWSGTGVQETQYF. The V call is TRBV30, the J call TRBJ2-5, with 8 bases aligning to TRBD1. The germline V gene encodes CDR1 GTSNPN and CDR2 SVGIG (reference sequence). CDR3 length: 14 amino acids. The V segment lost 3 bases and the J segment 2 bases; nucleotides outside the gene matches: 5.

This clone has just a few counts. The chain couples TRBV30 to TRBJ1-5, with a weak D call TRBD1 (5 bases). Between the trimmed V and J ends, which lost 5 bases and 4 bases, there was a span of 18 bases. The CDR3 runs to 15 residues. Germline CDR1 and CDR2: GTSNPN and SVGIG (reference sequence). The CDR3 sequence is CAWGDRTKANQPQHF. The CDR3, as DNA: TGTGCCTGGGGAGACAGAACGAAAGCAAATCAGCCCCAGCATTTT. The complete variable domain, with remaining parts taken from reference TRBV30 and TRBJ1-5, reads SQTIHQWPATLVQPVGSPLSLECTVEGTSNPNLYWYRQAAGRGLQLLFYSVGIGQISSEVPQNLSASRPQDRQFILSSKKLLLSDSGFYLCAWGDRTKANQPQHFGDGTRLSIL.

A few counts support this clone. The rearrangement uses TRBV7-2 and TRBJ2-4; D gene uncertain. V shed 8 bases and J shed 6 bases, with 14 bases lying between them. CDR1 and CDR2 (germline): SGHTA, FQGNSA. This CDR3 contains 13 residues. The CDR3 DNA follows: TGTGCCAGCCGTCGACCTGACGGAAACATTCAGTACTTC. This translates into CASRRPDGNIQYF.

As concerns this clone: Other DNA sequences in this specimen translate into the identical CDR3. The CDR3 protein is CASSQLQETQYF. In DNA form, the CDR3 reads TGCGCCAGCAGTCAGCTTCAAGAGACCCAGTACTTC. This chain joins TRBV5-1 and TRBJ2-5; D remains ambiguous. V dropped 5 bases and J dropped 2 bases, with 7 bases sitting between them. Germline V gives CDR1 SGHRS, CDR2 YFSETQ. CDR3 length: 12 residues. Variable domain in full (rest from reference TRBV5-1 and TRBJ2-5): KAGVTQTPRYLIKTRGQQVTLSCSPISGHRSVSWYQQTPGQGLQFLFEYFSETQRNKGNFPGRFSGRQFSNSRSEMNVSTLELGDSALYLCASSQLQETQYFGPGTRLLVL.

This clone was seen more than once but under ten times. V usage is TRBV2 and J usage is TRBJ2-1; 9 nucleotides agree with TRBD1. The CDR3 extends over 13 amino acids. After removal of 10 bases from V and 5 bases from J, the junction contained 6 bases not matched to a gene. Germline V gene data show CDR1 as SNHLY and CDR2 as FYNNEI. CDR3 loop: CATSGQGHNEQFF. The CDR3 DNA sequence: TGTGCCACTTCGGGACAGGGTCACAATGAGCAGTTCTTC.

This clone has a handful of counts. J is TRBJ2-3 and V is TRBV7-6, with D tentatively TRBD1 (5 bases). V dropped 6 bases and J dropped 6 bases, with 10 bases sitting between them. The CDR3 has 12 amino acids. Germline CDR1 and CDR2: SGHVS and FNYEAQ. This chain's CDR3 is CASSPNRDTQYF. The DNA for the CDR3 is TGTGCCAGCAGTCCCAACAGGGATACGCAGTATTTT.